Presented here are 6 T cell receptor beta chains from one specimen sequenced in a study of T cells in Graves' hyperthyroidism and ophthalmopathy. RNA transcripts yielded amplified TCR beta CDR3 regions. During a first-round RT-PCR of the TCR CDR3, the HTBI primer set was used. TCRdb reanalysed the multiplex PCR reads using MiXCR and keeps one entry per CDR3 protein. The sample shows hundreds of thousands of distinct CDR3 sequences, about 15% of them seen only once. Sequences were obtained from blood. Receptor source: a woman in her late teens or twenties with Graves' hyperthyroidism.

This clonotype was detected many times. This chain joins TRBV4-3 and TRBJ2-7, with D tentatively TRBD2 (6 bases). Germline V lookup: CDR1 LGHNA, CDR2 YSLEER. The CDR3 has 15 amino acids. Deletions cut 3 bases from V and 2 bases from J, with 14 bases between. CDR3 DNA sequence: TGCGCCAGCAGCCAGGACCGGGGACTCACCTACGAGCAGTACTTC. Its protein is CASSQDRGLTYEQYF.

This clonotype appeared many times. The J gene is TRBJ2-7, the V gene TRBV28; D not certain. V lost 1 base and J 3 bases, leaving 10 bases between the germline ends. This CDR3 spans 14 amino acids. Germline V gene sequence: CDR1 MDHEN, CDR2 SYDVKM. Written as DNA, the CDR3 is TGTGCCAGCAGTTTATCGGCTAGACTCTACGAGCAGTACTTC. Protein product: CASSLSARLYEQYF.

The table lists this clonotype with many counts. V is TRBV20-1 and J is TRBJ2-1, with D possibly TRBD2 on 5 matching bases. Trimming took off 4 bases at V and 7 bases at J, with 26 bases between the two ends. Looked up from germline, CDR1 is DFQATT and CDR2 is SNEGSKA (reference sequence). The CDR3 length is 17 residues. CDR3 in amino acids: CSATKRRAGISTNEQFF. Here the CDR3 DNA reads TGCAGTGCTACCAAGAGACGGGCCGGGATCTCAACGAATGAGCAGTTCTTC.

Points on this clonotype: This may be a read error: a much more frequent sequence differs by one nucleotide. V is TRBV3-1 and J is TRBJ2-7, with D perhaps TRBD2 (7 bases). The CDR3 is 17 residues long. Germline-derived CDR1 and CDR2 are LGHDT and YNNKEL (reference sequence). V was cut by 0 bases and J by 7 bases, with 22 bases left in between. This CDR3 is CASSQDMGGRGGNEQYF. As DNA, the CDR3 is TGTGCCAGCAGCCAAGATATGGGAGGCAGGGGAGGGAATGAGCAGTACTTC.

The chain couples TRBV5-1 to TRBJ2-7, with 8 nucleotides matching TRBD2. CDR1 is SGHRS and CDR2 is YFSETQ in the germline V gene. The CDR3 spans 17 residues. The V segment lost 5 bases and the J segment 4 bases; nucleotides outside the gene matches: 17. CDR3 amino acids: CASSTIPGPSGGYEQYF. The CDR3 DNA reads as TGCGCCAGCAGTACCATCCCAGGGCCGTCGGGGGGGTACGAGCAGTACTTC.

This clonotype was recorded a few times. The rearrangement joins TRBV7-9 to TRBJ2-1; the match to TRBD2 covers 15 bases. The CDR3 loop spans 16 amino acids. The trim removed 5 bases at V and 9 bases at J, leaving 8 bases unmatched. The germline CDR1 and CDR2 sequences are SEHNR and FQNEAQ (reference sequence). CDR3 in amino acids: CASSLGLAGGAFEQFF. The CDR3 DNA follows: TGTGCCAGCAGCCTCGGACTAGCGGGGGGGGCCTTTGAGCAGTTCTTC. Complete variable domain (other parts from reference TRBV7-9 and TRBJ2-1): DTGVSQNPRHKITKRGQNVTFRCDPISEHNRLYWYRQTLGQGPEFLTYFQNEAQLEKSRLLSDRFSAERPKGSFSTLEIQRTEQGDSAMYLCASSLGLAGGAFEQFFGPGTRLTVL.